These 2 T cell receptor beta chains share one sample of origin, sequenced in a study of blood T cells in healthy people across ages. Then a second PCR, running about 6 to 12 cycles, was carried out with a sample-barcoded 5' primer and a J-beta primer mix. TCRdb re-derived calls from the 5' RACE reads in MiXCR, one entry per CDR3 protein. The profile shows about 1.4 million distinct CDR3 sequences, roughly 64% of them singletons. Sequencing was performed on blood. These receptors were taken from a man between 18 and 35 years old in good health.

This clonotype was seen a handful of times. This sequence joins TRBV5-1 and TRBJ2-1; 8 nucleotides agree with TRBD1. The CDR3 is 16 residues long. V was clipped by 1 base and J by 6 bases; unmatched bases: 9. Per germline, CDR1 SGHRS and CDR2 YFSETQ. The CDR3: CASSLWDRSLGNEQFF. In DNA form, the CDR3 reads TGCGCCAGCAGCTTGTGGGACAGGTCGTTGGGCAATGAGCAGTTCTTC. The full variable domain, in which reference TRBV5-1 and TRBJ2-1 provide the parts outside the CDR3, is KAGVTQTPRYLIKTRGQQVTLSCSPISGHRSVSWYQQTPGQGLQFLFEYFSETQRNKGNFPGRFSGRQFSNSRSEMNVSTLELGDSALYLCASSLWDRSLGNEQFFGPGTRLTVL.

The rearrangement uses TRBV11-2 and TRBJ2-1; unclear D gene. Trimming cost V 5 bases and J 9 bases, with 11 bases left between them. This CDR3 has 12 amino acids. The germline CDR1 and CDR2 sequences are SGHAT and FQNNGV. In DNA, the CDR3 is TGTGCCAGCAGCCCCCCTAGTATTGAGCAGTTCTTC. Its translation: CASSPPSIEQFF.